This TCR beta chain was captured in a study of radiotherapy plus CTLA-4 blockade in lung cancer. This clone was detected once. Here immunoSEQ multiplex PCR was the method, and the copy in TCRdb shows in-frame clones only, minus some. The repertoire includes approximately 47,000 clones, roughly four fifths of them detected once, and about 3.6% sits in the top ten. The V and J ends lost 1 base and 3 bases, in that order; junction bases with no gene match: 3. The CDR3 has 15 residues. Germline CDR1 SGHAT, CDR2 FQNNGV. The material was peripheral blood, obtained from a patient treated with radiotherapy plus ipilimumab. J is TRBJ2-7 and V is TRBV11-2; the match to TRBD2 covers 10 bases. This clonotype was obtained from a human donor with non-small cell lung cancer who had stable disease on radiotherapy plus ipilimumab. As DNA, the CDR3 is TGTGCCAGCAGCTTAGTGGCTAGCGGGAGCTACGAGCAGTACTTC. Residues: CASSLVASGSYEQYF.